This T cell receptor beta chain was retrieved from a study of T cells in Graves' hyperthyroidism and ophthalmopathy. Overall study results and limits: Ophthalmopathy got predicted by the model a median 6.5 months before its onset.

Regarding this clonotype: Its antigen is as yet unknown.

Researchers took RNA transcripts and amplified the TCR beta CDR3 regions from them. Researchers ran a first-round RT-PCR on the TCR CDR3 using the HTBI primer set. TCRdb analysed the multiplex PCR reads with MiXCR anew, one entry per CDR3 protein. Of about 300,000 distinct CDR3 sequences listed, more than 10% are singletons. CDR1 and CDR2 (germline): SEHNR, FQNEAQ (reference sequence). V lost 5 bases and J 3 bases, leaving 22 bases between the germline ends. The CDR3 extends over 18 amino acids. The sample, blood from the first hyperthyroidism diagnosis, precedes any ophthalmopathy symptoms. The sequencing sample was made of blood. The chain employs TRBV7-9 and TRBJ1-4, with D hard to call. This receptor was identified in a woman in her thirties with Graves' hyperthyroidism that later progressed to Graves' ophthalmopathy. CDR3 DNA: TGTGCCAGCAGCCTCTCGGGGTGGAGGGATCTGGCTAATGAAAAACTGTTTTTT. The encoded protein is CASSLSGWRDLANEKLFF.